This record covers a single T cell receptor (beta chain). This clone was detected only a few times. Which antigen it targets is not known. Within one base of it there is no much larger clone, and no base qualities were kept. TCRbeta CDR3 regions were amplified from genomic DNA using the immunoSEQ Assay, a bias-controlled multiplex PCR. The authors' pipeline ran thus. Nucleated cell counts per sample were estimated from amplification of reference gene primers within the assay. Sequence reads were collapsed and filtered to measure the absolute abundance of every unique TCRbeta CDR3 rearrangement. For each sample, productive Simpson clonality was calculated as the square root of Simpson's diversity index over productive rearrangements. Imported from immuneACCESS, the table was reduced by TCRdb to in-frame sequences with V and J called. These copies leave out some clones; in studies compared against another copy, an unresolved V gene accounts for under half, and the cause of the remainder is not known. D and trimming come from the DNA, and the V and J calls and clone size come from that table. In all, the sample holds 200,000 to 300,000 clones, and over 80% of those were seen once. In total, the top ten clones hold 5% to 8% of the sample.

The germline V gene yields MGHRA for CDR1 and YSYEKL for CDR2. There are 18 amino acids in the CDR3, from cysteine to phenylalanine inclusive. Only the CDR3 DNA stays, 54 bases, in frame from base 1. The V end loses 0 bases and the J end loses 2 bases, and a stretch of 16 bases separates them. This record belongs to a study of blood T cell repertoires in COVID-19 (dated by TCRdb to 2018 to 2021). At the level of the whole study: Collaborator samples came from the United States, Italy and Spain and covered acute and convalescent phases of COVID-19. The material from the prospective study consisted of cDNA or gDNA derived from T cells, B-cell-depleted T cells, or PBMCs. The samples were drawn from the first 160 participants of the ongoing ImmuneRACE study and from about 1,200 subjects provided by 6 global collaborators. The dataset comprised deeply sampled blood TCRbeta repertoires from subjects exposed to, actively infected with, or recovered from COVID-19. The sample metadata nearly always contained a de-identified subject ID, COVID-19 status, age in years and sex. Where available, HLA class I and class II types were obtained from metadata supplied by the sample provider rather than from assay-based typing. The repertoires were released in a freely available public database meant as a resource for research on the immune response to SARS-CoV-2.

Study-wide conclusions, independent of this receptor: The amount of clinical and demographic metadata varied by source and participant and was provided uncurated.

The collaborating institutions used their own protocols to collect whole blood in K2EDTA tubes. For TCRbeta analysis, collaborators shipped samples in one of three forms: frozen whole blood, isolated PBMCs, or DNA extracted from either of those sample types. Sequencing used peripheral blood. The TCR comes from a woman aged 55-69 years with active or convalescent COVID-19. The chain was built from TRBV4-1 and TRBJ1-4; tentative D gene TRBD1, with 6 bases matching. Here the CDR3 is given as CASSQDGHRVGTNEKLFF. The DNA sequence is as follows: TGCGCCAGCAGCCAAGATGGTCACAGGGTAGGGACTAATGAAAAACTGTTTTTT.